The next 4 T cell receptor beta chains were all read from a single sample in a study of T cell responses to AZD1222 COVID-19 vaccine. Some clones are missing from TCRdb's copy, which holds only in-frame ones; the method was immunoSEQ multiplex PCR. The sample lists some 150,000 clones, roughly 92% seen once, with less than 4.5% in the top ten. The material sequenced was peripheral blood, taken on day 0 of AZD1222 vaccination. The receptors originated from an adult in good health.

V is TRBV29-1 and J is TRBJ1-2, with D unclear. V gave up 0 bases and J gave up 8 bases, with 7 bases separating them. Germline loops: CDR1 SQVTM, CDR2 ANQGSEA. The CDR3 is 11 amino acids. Written as DNA, the CDR3 is TGCAGCGTTGAAGATCTTGGCGGCTACACCTTC. Protein sequence: CSVEDLGGYTF. Using reference TRBV29-1 and TRBJ1-2 for the parts outside the CDR3, the full variable domain is SAVISQKPSRDICQRGTSLTIQCQVDSQVTMMFWYRQQPGQSLTLIATANQGSEATYESGFVIDKFPISRPNLTFSTLTVSNMSPEDSSIYLCSVEDLGGYTFGSGTRLTVV.

This rearrangement joins TRBV29-1 to TRBJ2-1; TRBD2 might be the D (6 bases). V lost 2 bases to trimming and J lost 3 bases, with 14 bases between them. The germline V gene has CDR1 SQVTM and CDR2 ANQGSEA. The CDR3 has 15 residues. The CDR3 here is CSVEFAGRGYNEQFF. The CDR3 DNA sequence: TGCAGCGTTGAATTTGCGGGAAGAGGCTACAATGAGCAGTTCTTC.

The chain is built from TRBV25-1 and TRBJ2-7; D gene unclear. In germline, CDR1 is MGHDK, CDR2 SYGVNS. The CDR3 contains 13 residues. Trimming left V 4 bases short and J 0 bases short, with 7 bases between. CDR3 amino acids: CASSGTGSYEQYF. The CDR3 DNA sequence: TGTGCCAGCAGTGGGACGGGCTCCTACGAGCAGTACTTC.

The V and J genes are TRBV7-2 and TRBJ2-3, with D tentatively TRBD2 (6 bases). CDR1 and CDR2 from the germline V gene are SGHTA and FQGNSA. The V and J ends lost 1 base and 7 bases respectively, with 12 bases between them. The CDR3 sequence is 14 residues long. The CDR3 protein is CASSLGAGKYTQYF. The CDR3 DNA reads as TGTGCCAGCAGCTTAGGTGCGGGAAAATATACGCAGTATTTT.